A selection of T cell receptor beta chains follows, all from one sample in a study of Graves' ophthalmopathy and Graves' hyperthyroidism. One entry per CDR3 protein results from TCRdb running MiXCR on the multiplex PCR reads. The sample carries over a million distinct CDR3 sequences, 35% to 45% recorded once. The sequenced sample consisted of peripheral blood or thyroid tissue (not recorded which). Every receptor here comes from an adult man with Graves' hyperthyroidism. CDR3s include the opening cysteine and the closing phenylalanine or tryptophan. D genes are given only for firm matches. Clone sizes are given selectively: once, few, many, or a class where the clone is expanded.

v_call: TRBV28; d_call: .; j_call: TRBJ2-5; clone_size: .; cdr3_nt: TGTGCCAGCAGTACGCCGGGACTCTTGGAGACCCAGTACTTC; cdr3_aa: CASSTPGLLETQYF
v_call: TRBV3-1; d_call: TRBD2; j_call: TRBJ2-5; clone_size: .; cdr3_nt: TGTGCCAGCAGCCAAGACAAAGCGGGGGGGGAAGAGACCCAGTACTTC; cdr3_aa: CASSQDKAGGEETQYF
v_call: TRBV7-9; d_call: .; j_call: TRBJ1-2; clone_size: .; cdr3_nt: TGTGCCAGCAGCTTAGCTATAGGGGGAAACTATGGCTACACCTTC; cdr3_aa: CASSLAIGGNYGYTF
v_call: TRBV20-1; d_call: .; j_call: TRBJ1-3; clone_size: .; cdr3_nt: TGCAGTGTATCGGGTTACTCTGGAAACACCATATATTTT; cdr3_aa: CSVSGYSGNTIYF
v_call: TRBV19; d_call: TRBD1; j_call: TRBJ1-1; clone_size: many; cdr3_nt: TGTGCCAGTAGTCCCAGGGGGTTTAACACTGAAGCTTTCTTT; cdr3_aa: CASSPRGFNTEAFF
v_call: TRBV18; d_call: TRBD1; j_call: TRBJ1-2; clone_size: .; cdr3_nt: TGTGCCAGCTCACCCGGGACAGAGGGGCCCTATGGCTACACCTTC; cdr3_aa: CASSPGTEGPYGYTF
v_call: TRBV6-2/TRBV6-3; d_call: .; j_call: TRBJ2-5; clone_size: many; cdr3_nt: TGTGCCAGCAGTTTCGCGGGGTTGGAAGAGACCCAGTACTTC; cdr3_aa: CASSFAGLEETQYF
v_call: TRBV3-1; d_call: .; j_call: TRBJ2-5; clone_size: .; cdr3_nt: TGTGCCAGCAGCTCCAACCGCGGGGTGGCAGAGACCCAGTACTTC; cdr3_aa: CASSSNRGVAETQYF
v_call: TRBV5-4; d_call: .; j_call: TRBJ1-1; clone_size: few; cdr3_nt: TGTGCCAGCAGCTTGGGCGGGGTAAGGCGGATCACTGAAGCTTTCTTT; cdr3_aa: CASSLGGVRRITEAFF
v_call: TRBV10-2; d_call: .; j_call: TRBJ1-1; clone_size: .; cdr3_nt: TGCGCCAGCAGTGAGTCTTGGGAAGGGGGCACTGAAGCTTTCTTT; cdr3_aa: CASSESWEGGTEAFF
v_call: TRBV7-3; d_call: .; j_call: TRBJ1-4; clone_size: .; cdr3_nt: TGTGCCAGCAGCTTAGGTGCGGGGGTTTCTAATGAAAAACTGTTTTTT; cdr3_aa: CASSLGAGVSNEKLFF
v_call: TRBV7-2; d_call: .; j_call: TRBJ1-2; clone_size: .; cdr3_nt: TGTGCCAGCAGCCCGCGGAGCCAGGTGATACCCTATGGCTACACCTTC; cdr3_aa: CASSPRSQVIPYGYTF
v_call: TRBV19; d_call: TRBD2; j_call: TRBJ2-7; clone_size: .; cdr3_nt: TGTGCCAGTAGTATAGCGGGTAGCGGGAGACGGTACGAGCAGTACTTC; cdr3_aa: CASSIAGSGRRYEQYF
v_call: TRBV10-3; d_call: TRBD1; j_call: TRBJ2-7; clone_size: few; cdr3_nt: TGTGCCACCCGCGGGACAGGGACCTACGAGCAGTACTTC; cdr3_aa: CATRGTGTYEQYF
v_call: TRBV11-2; d_call: TRBD2; j_call: TRBJ2-5; clone_size: many; cdr3_nt: TGTGCCAGCAGCCGATTCTTAGCGGGAGAGACCCAGTACTTC; cdr3_aa: CASSRFLAGETQYF
v_call: TRBV4-1; d_call: TRBD1; j_call: TRBJ1-2; clone_size: .; cdr3_nt: TGCGCCAGCAGCCAAGATCTTAGGGACAGTTACTATGGCTACACCTTC; cdr3_aa: CASSQDLRDSYYGYTF
v_call: TRBV12-3/TRBV12-4; d_call: .; j_call: TRBJ2-5; clone_size: many; cdr3_nt: TGTGCCAGCAGTCCGACCCATGGGATGGAGACCCAGTACTTC; cdr3_aa: CASSPTHGMETQYF
v_call: TRBV2; d_call: .; j_call: TRBJ1-1; clone_size: many; cdr3_nt: TGTGCCAGCAGTGTTGAGCAGAACACTGAAGCTTTCTTT; cdr3_aa: CASSVEQNTEAFF
v_call: TRBV7-8; d_call: TRBD1; j_call: TRBJ1-5; clone_size: many; cdr3_nt: TGTGCCAGCAGCTTAGCCCAGGGGGAGAGAGGACAGCCCCAGCATTTT; cdr3_aa: CASSLAQGERGQPQHF
v_call: TRBV29-1; d_call: .; j_call: TRBJ1-5; clone_size: many; cdr3_nt: TGCAGCGTGGGGGGTGGGAGGCAGCCCCAGCATTTT; cdr3_aa: CSVGGGRQPQHF
v_call: TRBV7-2; d_call: .; j_call: TRBJ1-1; clone_size: many; cdr3_nt: TGTGCCAGCAGCCACCGACAGCTCACTGAAGCTTTCTTT; cdr3_aa: CASSHRQLTEAFF
v_call: TRBV7-2; d_call: .; j_call: TRBJ1-3; clone_size: few; cdr3_nt: TGTGCCAGCAGCCCCGGGGGCCTCGTGAGCTCTGGAAACACCATATATTTT; cdr3_aa: CASSPGGLVSSGNTIYF
v_call: TRBV6-5; d_call: .; j_call: TRBJ2-6; clone_size: many; cdr3_nt: TGTGCCAGCAGTTACGACAGCGACTCTGGGGCCAACGTCCTGACTTTC; cdr3_aa: CASSYDSDSGANVLTF
v_call: TRBV14; d_call: .; j_call: TRBJ2-5; clone_size: many; cdr3_nt: TGTGCCAGCAGCCACTGGACAGAAGAGACCCAGTACTTC; cdr3_aa: CASSHWTEETQYF
v_call: TRBV7-6; d_call: .; j_call: TRBJ2-5; clone_size: .; cdr3_nt: TGTGCCACAAGCATCTCCGACGGAGGGGTAGAGACCCAGTACTTC; cdr3_aa: CATSISDGGVETQYF
v_call: TRBV6-6; d_call: .; j_call: TRBJ1-2; clone_size: few; cdr3_nt: TGTGCCACCAACAACCCCGGGGGTGGCTACACCTTC; cdr3_aa: CATNNPGGGYTF
v_call: TRBV20-1; d_call: TRBD1; j_call: TRBJ1-4; clone_size: many; cdr3_nt: TGCAGTGCGGGACAGGGCACTAATGAAAAACTGTTTTTT; cdr3_aa: CSAGQGTNEKLFF
v_call: TRBV19; d_call: .; j_call: TRBJ2-2; clone_size: many; cdr3_nt: TGTGCCAGTAGTCCGGGACACAACACCGGGGAGCTGTTTTTT; cdr3_aa: CASSPGHNTGELFF
v_call: TRBV7-2; d_call: TRBD1; j_call: TRBJ2-2; clone_size: few; cdr3_nt: TGTGCCAGCAGCCAGAACAGGGGGCAGTCCGGGGAGCTGTTTTTT; cdr3_aa: CASSQNRGQSGELFF
v_call: TRBV12-3/TRBV12-4; d_call: .; j_call: TRBJ1-1; clone_size: .; cdr3_nt: TGTGCCAGCATTTCCGGGAACACTGAAGCTTTCTTT; cdr3_aa: CASISGNTEAFF
v_call: TRBV12-3/TRBV12-4; d_call: TRBD1; j_call: TRBJ1-5; clone_size: few; cdr3_nt: TGTGCCAGCAGTTTAGCGGGAGGGACAGGCAATCAGCCCCAGCATTTT; cdr3_aa: CASSLAGGTGNQPQHF
v_call: TRBV6-5; d_call: .; j_call: TRBJ2-5; clone_size: few; cdr3_nt: TGTGCCAGCAACTCCCCTTCCGGGCGGGGTACCCAGTACTTC; cdr3_aa: CASNSPSGRGTQYF
v_call: TRBV9; d_call: .; j_call: TRBJ1-1; clone_size: many; cdr3_nt: TGTGCCAGCAGAACCGGGGAGAACACTGAAGCTTTCTTT; cdr3_aa: CASRTGENTEAFF
v_call: TRBV7-9; d_call: TRBD1; j_call: TRBJ2-7; clone_size: few; cdr3_nt: TGTGCCAGCAGCCGGGGACAGGCGGACGAGCAGTACTTC; cdr3_aa: CASSRGQADEQYF
v_call: TRBV10-3; d_call: .; j_call: TRBJ2-5; clone_size: many; cdr3_nt: TGTGCCATCGGGTGGGAGGTTGGGGAGACCCAGTACTTC; cdr3_aa: CAIGWEVGETQYF
v_call: TRBV7-2; d_call: TRBD2; j_call: TRBJ2-7; clone_size: .; cdr3_nt: TGTGCCAGCAGCGCAGGACTAGGGAACTACGAGCAGTACTTC; cdr3_aa: CASSAGLGNYEQYF
v_call: TRBV4-2; d_call: .; j_call: TRBJ2-5; clone_size: few; cdr3_nt: TGTGCCAGCAGCCAGAGCTACCGGGAATTTCAGTACTTC; cdr3_aa: CASSQSYREFQYF
v_call: TRBV7-2; d_call: .; j_call: TRBJ2-7; clone_size: many; cdr3_nt: TGTGCCAGCGGGTCCCCCGGGCCCTACGAGCAGTACTTC; cdr3_aa: CASGSPGPYEQYF
v_call: TRBV12-3/TRBV12-4; d_call: .; j_call: TRBJ2-7; clone_size: .; cdr3_nt: TGTGCCAGCAGTTTAGCGGGTTTGGGCAATTACGAGCAGTACTTC; cdr3_aa: CASSLAGLGNYEQYF
v_call: TRBV11-2; d_call: .; j_call: TRBJ2-7; clone_size: many; cdr3_nt: TGTGCCAGCAGCCCAGAGTACGGGGGCGGCTACGAGCAGTACTTC; cdr3_aa: CASSPEYGGGYEQYF
v_call: TRBV7-2; d_call: .; j_call: TRBJ2-7; clone_size: many; cdr3_nt: TGTGCCAGCAGCTTAGGTCTCCGCACCGCCTACGAGCAGTACTTC; cdr3_aa: CASSLGLRTAYEQYF